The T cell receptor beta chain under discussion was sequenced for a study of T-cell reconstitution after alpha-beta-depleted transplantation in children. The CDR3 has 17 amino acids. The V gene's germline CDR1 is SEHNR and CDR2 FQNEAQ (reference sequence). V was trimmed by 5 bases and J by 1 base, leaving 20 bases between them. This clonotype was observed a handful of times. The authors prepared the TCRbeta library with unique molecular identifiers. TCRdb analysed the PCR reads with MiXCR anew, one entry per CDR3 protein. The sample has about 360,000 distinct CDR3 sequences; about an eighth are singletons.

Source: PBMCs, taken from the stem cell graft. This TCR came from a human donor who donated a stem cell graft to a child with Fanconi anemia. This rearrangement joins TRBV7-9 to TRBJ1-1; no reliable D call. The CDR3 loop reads CASSHSVFLHENTEAFF. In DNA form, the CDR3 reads TGTGCCAGCAGCCATAGTGTGTTTCTCCATGAGAACACTGAAGCTTTCTTT.